The 10 T cell receptor beta chains below come from one sample, sequenced in a study of blood T cell repertoires in COVID-19. Assay used: immunoSEQ multiplex PCR; TCRdb lists only in-frame clones, some missing. Of about 230,000 clones in the sample, 80% to 85% were seen once. Material for sequencing was peripheral blood. The receptors stem from a man aged 45-60 years with active or convalescent COVID-19.

The CDR3 coding sequence is TGTGCCAGCAGCCCCGGTCTACCTTACCAAGAGACCCAGTACTTC. Translated: CASSPGLPYQETQYF. The chain couples TRBV7-2 to TRBJ2-5; D is ambiguous. The CDR3 is 15 amino acids. Germline assignment: CDR1 SGHTA and CDR2 FQGNSA. Trimming took 5 bases from V and 0 from J, leaving 13 bases between them. Based on the CDR3 plus reference TRBV7-2 and TRBJ2-5, the full variable domain is GAGVSQSPSNKVTEKGKDVELRCDPISGHTALYWYRQSLGQGLEFLIYFQGNSAPDKSGLPSDRFSAERTGGSVSTLTIQRTQQEDSAVYLCASSPGLPYQETQYFGPGTRLLVL.

V is TRBV6-5 and J is TRBJ2-7; D perhaps matches TRBD2 (6 bases). The V and J ends lost 6 bases and 3 bases respectively, with 12 bases between them. Per the germline V gene, CDR1 is MNHEY and CDR2 is SVGAGI. CDR3 size: 13 residues. The CDR3 DNA is TGTGCCAGCAGCCAGAGGAGGGGCTACGAGCAGTACTTC. Translated: CASSQRRGYEQYF.

The rearrangement links TRBV25-1 to TRBJ2-1; 11 nucleotides match TRBD1. The V gene's germline CDR1 is MGHDK and CDR2 SYGVNS. With V trimmed by 1 base and J by 4 bases, 3 bases remained unmatched. The length of the CDR3 is 16 residues. The CDR3 sequence is CASSEWGTGGYNEQFF. The CDR3 DNA follows: TGTGCCAGCAGTGAATGGGGGACAGGGGGGTACAATGAGCAGTTCTTC.

The chain carries TRBV5-1 and TRBJ1-4; D remains ambiguous. V lost 5 bases and J lost 0, with 11 bases in between. The germline V gene encodes CDR1 SGHRS and CDR2 YFSETQ. CDR3 length equals 15 residues. The DNA for the CDR3 is TGCGCCAGCAGTCCTCGGAGGGCAACTAATGAAAAACTGTTTTTT. This translates into CASSPRRATNEKLFF.

This clone was detected only a few times. J is TRBJ1-1 and V is TRBV12-3 or TRBV12-4; 7 bases fit TRBD1. This CDR3 is built from 13 residues. Trimming cost V 7 bases and J 1 base; bases outside gene matches: 3. Here the CDR3 reads CASTGGTNTEAFF. In nucleotides, the CDR3 is TGTGCCAGCACAGGGGGAACGAACACTGAAGCTTTCTTT.

A note on this clone: At the DNA level, this CDR3 is encoded by other sequences in the same sample as well. The V and J genes are TRBV5-1 and TRBJ1-1, with 7 bases matching TRBD1. The CDR3 contains 13 residues. After removal of 2 bases from V and 3 bases from J, the junction contained 1 base not matched to a gene. The germline CDR1 and CDR2 sequences are SGHRS and YFSETQ. The CDR3 DNA reads as TGCGCCAGCAGCTTTACAGGGGACACTGAAGCTTTCTTT. It translates to CASSFTGDTEAFF.

The chain has TRBV5-1 and TRBJ2-7, with a possible D match to TRBD2 (5 bases). Trimming shortened V by 4 bases and J by 4 bases, and 9 bases separated the two germline ends. Germline lookup yields CDR1 SGHRS and CDR2 YFSETQ. CDR3 length: 12 amino acids. The DNA of the CDR3 is TGCGCCAGCAGCCTAGCTTCATACGAGCAGTACTTC. Protein: CASSLASYEQYF.

The chain combines TRBV2 with TRBJ1-2; TRBD1 aligns across 7 bases. Per the germline V gene, CDR1 is SNHLY and CDR2 is FYNNEI. This CDR3 is 14 amino acids long. After removal of 4 bases from V and 6 bases from J, the junction contained 8 bases not matched to a gene. The CDR3 coding sequence is TGTGCCAGCAGTGTTCTACAGGGGAGGAATGGCTACACCTTC. Its translation: CASSVLQGRNGYTF.

This chain links TRBV28 with TRBJ2-7; 8 bases align to TRBD1. The CDR3 contains 17 residues. After removal of 5 bases from V and 7 bases from J, the junction contained 19 bases not matched to a gene. CDR1 is MDHEN, CDR2 SYDVKM, per germline. The CDR3 DNA reads as TGTGCCAGCAGTACATATATACAGGGGGTTTCCTTATGGGAGCAGTACTTC. Its translation: CASSTYIQGVSLWEQYF. Variable domain in full (rest from reference TRBV28 and TRBJ2-7): DVKVTQSSRYLVKRTGEKVFLECVQDMDHENMFWYRQDPGLGLRLIYFSYDVKMKEKGDIPEGYSVSREKKERFSLILESASTNQTSMYLCASSTYIQGVSLWEQYFGPGTRLTVT.

V usage is TRBV9 and J usage is TRBJ2-3, with TRBD1 matching over 7 bases. CDR1 and CDR2 from the germline V gene are SGDLS and YYNGEE. CDR3 length: 13 amino acids. The J segment lost 14 bases and the V segment lost 0 bases, leaving 9 bases of the junction unmatched. CDR3 in amino acids: CASSVDPNTGVYF. The CDR3 region has the DNA TGTGCCAGCAGCGTAGACCCAAACACAGGGGTGTATTTT.